The T cell receptor (beta chain) under discussion was sequenced for a study of blood T cell repertoires in COVID-19. In the study overall: Recovery meant two consecutive negative NP/OP PCR tests, professional clearance, or resolved symptoms. PBMCs, B-cell-depleted T cells, or T cells provided the cDNA or gDNA that made up the material.

In the source study's methods: Counts of nucleated cells, estimated from reference gene primer amplification, were obtained. Assay used: immunoSEQ multiplex PCR; TCRdb lists only in-frame clones, some missing. That table gives V, J and clone size, and the DNA gave D and trimming. The repertoire includes over 200,000 clones, 86% of them detected once, and 2.5% to 3.5% sits in the top ten. The age range of participants was 18 to 89 years, with residence in roughly 25 US areas. V dropped 2 bases and J dropped 2 bases, with 12 bases sitting between them. Per germline, CDR1 SQVTM and CDR2 ANQGSEA. The CDR3 totals 14 residues.

The chain combines TRBV29-1 with TRBJ1-2, with D possibly matching TRBD1 (5 bases). The TCR was taken from a woman in her 50s in a cohort exposed to, infected with or recovered from COVID-19 (not recorded which). The sample taken for sequencing was PBMCs or T cells enriched from blood (not recorded which). CDR3 bases: TGCAGCGTTGAACTCCCCAGGGCCAACTATGGCTACACCTTC. Translation: CSVELPRANYGYTF.